This T cell receptor (beta chain) was sequenced in a study of CXCR3-negative and CXCR3-positive naive CD8 T cells. Study observations and caveats: Both naive subsets carried similar amounts of surface CD5, so TCR strength was inferred from TRB CDR3 properties. Naive cells with CXCR3 showed TRB CDR3s that were more hydrophobic than those in CXCR3-negative naive cells. Researchers report CXCR3 expression partially decreased after cryopreservation, with fresh PBMCs used in most assays.

Carrying UMI labels, the TRB cDNA libraries were prepared through 5' RACE. TCRdb re-called the 5' RACE reads; every CDR3 protein appears as one record, without DNA. The specimen's table records about 120,000 distinct CDR3 sequences. A remark on this clonotype: Its antigen is unidentified.

Identification of naive CD8+ T cells rested on CD45RO-CCR7+CD27+CD95- status. Germline lookup yields CDR1 MNHEY and CDR2 SVGEGT. The CDR3 contains 15 residues. V is TRBV6-2 or TRBV6-3 and J is TRBJ2-7; TCRdb's D gene call, TRBD1, goes unchecked for lack of DNA. Sequenced material: naive CXCR3+ CD8+ T cells from blood. Subset meaning: CD45RO-CCR7+CD27+CD95- naive CD8+ T cells expressing CXCR3 (TNR3+). The clonotype comes from a human donor in good health. Some clones in this sample may be carry-over from other donors' samples. CDR3: CASSSGTGEVYEQYF.